These T cell receptor beta chains were read from a single sample in a study of blood T cell repertoires in COVID-19. The protocol was immunoSEQ multiplex PCR, while the TCRdb copy is restricted to in-frame clones and leaves out a portion. The sample lists around 94,000 clones; about 88% were seen once. Sequenced input: peripheral blood. The receptors originated from a man between 50 and 59 years old with active or convalescent COVID-19. Both conserved end residues are part of each CDR3. D genes are given only for firm matches. Rows may omit the clone size; those that give it use once, few, many or a size class.

>15|NA|TRBJ2-3|TRBV11-3|NA
CASSLGNRDEDTQYF
TGTGCCAGCAGCTTGGGGAACAGGGACGAAGATACGCAGTATTTT
>13|NA|TRBJ2-7|TRBV4-3|NA
CASSQAGLGEQYF
TGCGCCAGCAGCCAAGCTGGGCTTGGCGAGCAGTACTTC
>15|TRBD2|TRBJ2-2|TRBV11-3|NA
CASSLTSGITGELFF
TGTGCCAGCAGCTTAACTAGCGGGATCACCGGGGAGCTGTTTTTT
>12|NA|TRBJ2-1|TRBV28|NA
CASQIRNNEQFF
TGTGCCAGCCAGATCCGCAACAATGAGCAGTTCTTC
>15|NA|TRBJ1-6|TRBV14|NA
CASSQEDPSVSPLHF
TGTGCCAGCAGCCAAGAAGATCCGTCGGTCTCACCCCTCCACTTT
>13|NA|TRBJ1-1|TRBV12-3/TRBV12-4|NA
CASSYRAGTEAFF
TGTGCCAGCAGTTACAGGGCAGGTACGGAAGCTTTCTTT
>16|TRBD1|TRBJ1-6|TRBV28|NA
CASSLEGQGAYSPLHF
TGTGCCAGCAGTTTAGAGGGACAGGGGGCTTATTCACCCCTCCACTTT
>13|TRBD1|TRBJ1-5|TRBV28|few
CATGTGSNQPQHF
TGTGCCACCGGGACAGGTAGCAATCAGCCCCAGCATTTT
>13|TRBD1|TRBJ1-1|TRBV10-3|NA
CATTGVEGTEAFF
TGTGCCACCACAGGGGTAGAAGGGACTGAAGCTTTCTTT
>16|TRBD1|TRBJ1-5|TRBV4-1|NA
CASSQAPGTGVVAQHF
TGCGCCAGCAGCCAAGCCCCCGGGACAGGGGTAGTAGCCCAGCATTTT
>17|NA|TRBJ2-2|TRBV5-8|NA
CASSLVSGTLNTGELFF
TGTGCCAGCAGCTTGGTTTCCGGGACACTGAACACCGGGGAGCTGTTTTTT
>13|TRBD1|TRBJ1-5|TRBV2|NA
CASSWDRVQPQHF
TGTGCCAGCAGTTGGGACAGGGTTCAGCCCCAGCATTTT
>13|NA|TRBJ1-6|TRBV2|NA
CASGLSRNSPLHF
TGTGCCAGCGGGCTATCCCGGAATTCACCCCTCCACTTT
>14|NA|TRBJ1-1|TRBV6-2/TRBV6-3|NA
CASSYPQRNTEAFF
TGTGCCAGCAGTTATCCACAGAGGAACACTGAAGCTTTCTTT
>15|NA|TRBJ2-5|TRBV4-1|NA
CASSQGPGEGETQYF
TGCGCCAGCAGCCAAGGTCCAGGGGAGGGGGAGACCCAGTACTTC